The clone carrying this T cell receptor (beta chain) is large within its sample. The V gene's germline CDR1 is KGHSH and CDR2 LQKENI. V lost 6 bases, J lost 3 bases, and 9 bases stayed unmatched. The CDR3 sequence is 15 residues long. These data come from a study of patients and donors after allogeneic stem cell transplantation. TCRdb analysed the RT-PCR reads with MiXCR anew, one entry per CDR3 protein. Of 1,500 to 2,000 distinct CDR3 sequences in the sample, about 1.8% were seen once. The chain has TRBV18 and TRBJ2-3; 7 bases map to TRBD2. The receptor's source is a human donor who was either an allogeneic HSCT recipient or a stem cell or donor lymphocyte infusion donor (not recorded which). It is not recorded whose cells these are; they may come from a transplant donor. Sequencing used blood, either unsorted or a sorted T cell fraction (not recorded which). CDR3 region: CASSPSGAATDTQYF. The CDR3 nucleotides read TGTGCCAGCTCGCCAAGCGGGGCGGCAACAGATACGCAGTATTTT. Based on the CDR3 plus reference TRBV18 and TRBJ2-3, the full variable domain is NAGVMQNPRHLVRRRGQEARLRCSPMKGHSHVYWYRQLPEEGLKFMVYLQKENIIDESGMPKERFSAEFPKEGPSILRIQQVVRGDSAAYFCASSPSGAATDTQYFGPGTRLTVL.